The 24 T cell receptor beta chains presented below share a single source sample, sequenced in a study of T cell repertoires in cytomegalovirus infection. Using its own MiXCR run on the reads, TCRdb lists one record per CDR3 protein. Of 150,000 to 200,000 distinct CDR3 sequences detected, 8% to 10% appear once; the ten largest clones hold about 4.6%. The sample taken for sequencing was PBMCs. Receptors originate from a human donor in good health (CMV status not recorded). Some clones in this sample may be carry-over from other donors' samples.

The V call is TRBV12-3 or TRBV12-4, the J call TRBJ1-1; a weak D match, TRBD1 (5 bases). The CDR3 covers 14 residues. Between the trimmed V and J ends, which lost 4 bases and 1 base, there was a span of 10 bases. The CDR3 is CASSSSGGNTEAFF. The CDR3, as DNA: TGTGCCAGCAGTTCCTCGGGGGGGAACACTGAAGCTTTCTTT.

This clonotype was seen at least ten times. The chain joins TRBV7-8 to TRBJ2-6; possible D gene TRBD1, 5 bases. This CDR3 is 16 amino acids long. Trimming took off 3 bases at V and 0 bases at J, with 9 bases between the two ends. CDR1 is SGHVS, CDR2 FQNEAQ, per germline. CDR3 bases: TGTGCCAGCAGCTTGACAGCCAACTCTGGGGCCAACGTCCTGACTTTC. This encodes CASSLTANSGANVLTF.

The chain couples TRBV20-1 to TRBJ2-1, with 12 bases lining up with TRBD2. Per germline, CDR1 DFQATT and CDR2 SNEGSKA (reference sequence). Trimming took 5 bases from V and 8 from J; bases not matched to a gene: 10. The CDR3 extends over 15 amino acids. CDR3: CSASRLAGAADEQFF. The CDR3 DNA reads as TGCAGTGCTTCCCGACTAGCGGGAGCTGCCGATGAGCAGTTCTTC.

This clonotype occurred many times. This chain connects TRBV7-9 to TRBJ2-1; D tentatively reads TRBD1 or TRBD2 (5 bases each). The CDR3 runs to 15 residues. Germline-derived CDR1 and CDR2 are SEHNR and FQNEAQ (reference sequence). V was shortened by 5 bases and J by 2 bases, with 13 bases between the two germline ends. CDR3 sequence reads: CASSQGRIPYNEQFF. As DNA, the CDR3 is TGTGCCAGCAGCCAGGGACGGATCCCCTACAATGAGCAGTTCTTC.

This clonotype was seen more than once but under ten times. The chain has TRBV15 and TRBJ2-7; 7 bases are shared with TRBD1. The CDR3 is made up of 13 amino acids. Germline V gene data show CDR1 as LNHNV and CDR2 as YYDKDF (reference sequence). Losses at the gene ends were 3 bases for V and 3 bases for J; bases not matched to a gene: 2. The CDR3 region is CATSSDRVYEQYF. The CDR3 DNA sequence: TGTGCCACCAGCAGCGACAGGGTCTACGAGCAGTACTTC.

At least ten counts were recorded for this clonotype. The CDR3 protein is CASSLTGWLEREEDTQYF. CDR3 nucleotides: TGTGCCAGCAGCTTAACCGGGTGGCTGGAGCGGGAGGAAGATACGCAGTATTTT. The chain recombines TRBV7-3 with TRBJ2-3; 9 bases fit TRBD2. The CDR3 totals 18 residues. V gave up 0 bases and J gave up 5 bases; unmatched junction bases: 12. CDR1 and CDR2 (germline): SGHTA, FQGTGA.

Written as DNA, the CDR3 is TGTGCCAGCACCGCCCGAGGGCAGGGGAACACTGAAGCTTTCTTT. The encoded protein is CASTARGQGNTEAFF. The chain recombines TRBV5-6 with TRBJ1-1; D may be TRBD1 (5 bases). V was trimmed by 6 bases and J by 1 base, leaving 16 bases between them. The CDR3 has 15 amino acids. Germline CDR1 and CDR2: SGHDT and YYEEEE.

In this sample, this clonotype turned up many times. The chain carries TRBV7-9 and TRBJ2-1, with 8 bases lining up with TRBD2. Germline V gives CDR1 SEHNR, CDR2 FQNEAQ (reference sequence). The CDR3 is 17 residues long. Trimming took 5 bases from V and 3 from J; bases not matched to a gene: 12. CDR3 sequence: CASSPRNARGDYNEQFF. The CDR3 DNA is TGTGCCAGCAGCCCCCGAAATGCGCGGGGGGACTACAATGAGCAGTTCTTC.

This clonotype was seen many times. The J gene is TRBJ2-4, the V gene TRBV7-2; the D call may be TRBD1 or TRBD2 (5 bases each). Germline V gives CDR1 SGHTA, CDR2 FQGNSA. The CDR3 runs 18 residues. Deletions cut 4 bases from V and 0 bases from J, with 19 bases between. The chain's CDR3 is CASSSTGTHPLAKNIQYF. DNA of the CDR3: TGTGCCAGCAGCTCCACCGGGACCCACCCTCTAGCCAAAAACATTCAGTACTTC.

The chain recombines TRBV20-1 with TRBJ2-5; 7 bases are a match to TRBD1. Germline CDR1 is DFQATT and CDR2 is SNEGSKA (reference sequence). V lost 6 bases and J lost 5; bases outside the gene matches: 3. The CDR3 runs 11 residues. CDR3 nucleotide sequence: TGCAGTGCCCAGACAGGGGAGACCCAGTACTTC. Protein sequence: CSAQTGETQYF.

This clonotype was recorded a few times. This chain links TRBV23-1 with TRBJ2-3; possibly TRBD1 for D (6 bases). TRBV23-1 is treated as an ORF (open reading frame) with a function not yet certain. The CDR3 is 15 amino acids. Trimming pared 6 bases from V and 0 bases from J, leaving 13 bases between. The CDR3 is CASSLRGFSTDTQYF. In DNA, the CDR3 is TGCGCCAGCAGCCTCAGGGGTTTCAGCACAGATACGCAGTATTTT.

This clonotype appeared many times. The rearrangement joins TRBV7-2 to TRBJ2-1, with a tentative D call TRBD2 (5 bases). The germline CDR1 and CDR2 sequences are SGHTA and FQGNSA. The V end was cut by 0 bases, the J end by 8 bases, with 14 bases between. The CDR3 sequence is 15 residues long. The CDR3 region is CASSLASGFFDEQFF. The CDR3 DNA follows: TGTGCCAGCAGCTTAGCATCGGGATTTTTCGATGAGCAGTTCTTC.

The chain employs TRBV18 and TRBJ1-1; TRBD1 aligns across 7 bases. After removal of 4 bases from V and 0 bases from J, the junction contained 8 bases not matched to a gene. From germline, CDR1 is KGHSH and CDR2 LQKENI. The CDR3 extends over 16 amino acids. The CDR3 spells CASSLDRESMNTEAFF. In DNA form, the CDR3 reads TGTGCCAGCTCACTCGACAGGGAGAGCATGAACACTGAAGCTTTCTTT.

This clonotype was seen at least ten times. The rearrangement uses TRBV28 and TRBJ1-5, with D perhaps TRBD1 (5 bases). V was pared by 7 bases and J by 3 bases, with 13 bases between. Germline V CDR1 and CDR2: MDHEN, SYDVKM. This CDR3 comprises 14 residues. The CDR3 DNA is TGTGCCAGCAAGAGCGGGGGGGACAATCAGCCCCAGCATTTT. Translation gives CASKSGGDNQPQHF.

This clonotype appeared a few times. V is TRBV28 and J is TRBJ2-1, with D possibly being TRBD1 (6 bases). This CDR3 spans 15 amino acids. V was pared by 6 bases and J by 6 bases, with 18 bases between. Per the germline V gene, CDR1 is MDHEN and CDR2 is SYDVKM. CDR3: CASSSTGHPFNEQFF. The CDR3 DNA is TGTGCCAGCAGCTCTACAGGGCACCCATTCAATGAGCAGTTCTTC. The full variable domain, its missing parts supplied by reference TRBV28 and TRBJ2-1, is DVKVTQSSRYLVKRTGEKVFLECVQDMDHENMFWYRQDPGLGLRLIYFSYDVKMKEKGDIPEGYSVSREKKERFSLILESASTNQTSMYLCASSSTGHPFNEQFFGPGTRLTVL.

The chain joins TRBV6-6 to TRBJ1-5; D is undetermined. V lost 3 bases and J 0 bases, leaving 3 bases between the germline ends. The CDR3 runs 13 residues. CDR1 is MNHNY and CDR2 is SVGAGI in the germline V gene (reference sequence). The CDR3, as DNA: TGTGCCAGCAGTTATGTTAGCAATCAGCCCCAGCATTTT. This codes for CASSYVSNQPQHF.

As concerns this clonotype: The conserved phenylalanine or tryptophan normally closing the CDR3 is absent here, so this likely arose from a read error. The DNA for the CDR3 is TGTGCCAGCAGTGAGTCGTGGAGAGGGGGTTCTTCGTACGAGCAGTACTTA. Protein product: CASSESWRGGSSYEQYL. The J gene is TRBJ2-7, the V gene TRBV10-2, with TRBD1 as a possible D gene (6 bases). Germline V lookup: CDR1 WSHSY, CDR2 SAAADI. This CDR3 is 17 amino acids long.

V usage is TRBV30 and J usage is TRBJ2-1; D ambiguous. There are 11 residues in the CDR3. Germline loops: CDR1 GTSNPN, CDR2 SVGIG (reference sequence). Trimming removed 4 bases at V and 5 bases at J, with 6 bases between. The CDR3 DNA reads TGTGCCTGGAAAACGGACAATGAGCAGTTCTTC. Its translation is CAWKTDNEQFF.

The chain couples TRBV29-1 to TRBJ2-1; the D gene is possibly TRBD1 (6 bases). CDR3 length: 14 residues. Germline V gene data show CDR1 as SQVTM and CDR2 as ANQGSEA. V lost 7 bases and J 3 bases, leaving 16 bases between the germline ends. Written as DNA, the CDR3 is TGCAGCGCCCGCTTACCAGGGGACTACAATGAGCAGTTCTTC. It specifies CSARLPGDYNEQFF.

There are many counts of this clonotype. For the CDR3, the DNA is TGTGCCAGCAGCCCCCCTTTCGGGGCCTATCGGAACACTGAAGCTTTCTTT. This sequence encodes CASSPPFGAYRNTEAFF. The chain links TRBV7-2 to TRBJ1-1, with D perhaps matching TRBD1 (5 bases). Per the germline V gene, CDR1 is SGHTA and CDR2 is FQGNSA. This CDR3 is 17 amino acids long. V lost 5 bases and J lost 1, with 20 bases in between.

This clonotype was detected only a few times. V and J are TRBV9 and TRBJ2-5, with TRBD2 as a possible D gene (7 bases). CDR3 length: 16 amino acids. Germline CDR1 SGDLS, CDR2 YYNGEE. V was cut by 0 bases and J by 5 bases, with 17 bases left in between. CDR3 in amino acids: CASSVGHGGGSETQYF. The CDR3 DNA is TGTGCCAGCAGCGTAGGGCACGGCGGGGGCTCGGAGACCCAGTACTTC.

This chain connects TRBV27 to TRBJ2-5, with TRBD2 identical over 7 bases. Germline V lookup: CDR1 MNHEY, CDR2 SMNVEV (reference sequence). V shed 2 bases and J 0 bases; nucleotides not matched to a gene: 3. CDR3 length equals 15 residues. The CDR3 here is CASSLKRGYQETQYF. The CDR3 bases are TGTGCCAGCAGTTTAAAGCGGGGATACCAAGAGACCCAGTACTTC.

This clonotype was counted only a few times. The chain joins TRBV3-1 to TRBJ1-1; a weak D match, TRBD1 (5 bases). Trimming removed 2 bases from V and 4 bases from J, with 14 bases in between. From germline, CDR1 is LGHDT and CDR2 YNNKEL (reference sequence). The CDR3 is 15 residues long. The CDR3 DNA reads as TGTGCCAGCAGCCAACGTGCGGGTAGGGGCACTGAAGCTTTCTTT. Its translation is CASSQRAGRGTEAFF.

This clonotype was observed many times. The V gene is TRBV7-2, the J gene TRBJ1-2; TRBD1 might be the D (6 bases). V was trimmed by 5 bases and J by 1 base, leaving 17 bases between them. The CDR3 has 16 residues. Per the germline V gene, CDR1 is SGHTA and CDR2 is FQGNSA. The CDR3: CASSRGSGADNYGYTF. The CDR3 nucleotides read TGTGCCAGCAGCCGGGGCTCGGGGGCGGATAACTATGGCTACACCTTC.